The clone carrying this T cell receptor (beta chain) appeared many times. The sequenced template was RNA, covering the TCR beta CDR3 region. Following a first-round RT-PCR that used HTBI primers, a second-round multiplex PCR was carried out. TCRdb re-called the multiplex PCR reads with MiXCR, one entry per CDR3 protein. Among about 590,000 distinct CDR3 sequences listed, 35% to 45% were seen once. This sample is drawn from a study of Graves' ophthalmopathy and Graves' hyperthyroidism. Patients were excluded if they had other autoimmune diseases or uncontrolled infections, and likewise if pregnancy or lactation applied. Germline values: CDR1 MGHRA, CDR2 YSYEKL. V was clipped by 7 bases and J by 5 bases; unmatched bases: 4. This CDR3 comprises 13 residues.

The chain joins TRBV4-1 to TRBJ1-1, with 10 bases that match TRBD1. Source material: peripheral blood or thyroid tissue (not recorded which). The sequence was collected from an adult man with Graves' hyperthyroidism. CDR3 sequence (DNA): TGCGCCAGCACGGACAGGGGGTCGACTGAAGCTTTCTTT. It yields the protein CASTDRGSTEAFF.